This T cell receptor beta chain appears in the sequencing data of a study of response to subunit inactivated influenza vaccine. General study findings and limits: After each seasonal influenza vaccination, few new T cells are recruited, the authors suggested.

In this sample, this clonotype turned up a few times. Its specificity is not known. TCRdb processed the RT-PCR reads anew with MiXCR; each CDR3 protein has one entry. The repertoire includes roughly 760,000 distinct CDR3 sequences, 21% of them detected once, and 10% to 13% sits in the top ten. The germline CDR1 and CDR2 sequences are MDHEN and SYDVKM. Unmatched junction bases numbered 3, after V lost 10 bases and J lost 0 bases. The CDR3 has 13 amino acids. The specimen was PBMCs from blood, collected more than 4 days after vaccination. The clonotype was recovered from a man aged 50 to 59 who received an inactivated influenza vaccine. This rearrangement joins TRBV28 to TRBJ1-5, with TRBD1 matching 7 bases. Written as DNA, the CDR3 is TGTGCCACCGGACAGGATAGCAATCAGCCCCAGCATTTT. This sequence encodes CATGQDSNQPQHF.